This passage covers 3 T cell receptor beta chains from one sample sequenced in a study of blood T cell repertoires in COVID-19. Only in-frame clones appear in the TCRdb table, and some are missing; sequencing was by immunoSEQ multiplex PCR. The sample holds hundreds of thousands of clones; over 80% are singletons and the top ten take over 0.75%. The specimen sequenced was PBMCs or T cells enriched from blood (not recorded which). The receptors stem from a man aged 50 to 59 who had been exposed to COVID-19.

The chain uses TRBV2 and TRBJ1-1; D is ambiguous. The V end was cut by 4 bases, the J end by 5 bases, with 11 bases between. Germline loops: CDR1 SNHLY, CDR2 FYNNEI. This CDR3 contains 13 residues. CDR3 amino acids: CASSVPERTEAFF. CDR3 DNA: TGTGCCAGCAGTGTCCCCGAGAGGACTGAAGCTTTCTTT.

The chain joins TRBV4-1 to TRBJ1-4, with a weak D call TRBD1 (6 bases). The CDR3 is made up of 15 amino acids. Trimming took off 5 bases at V and 4 bases at J, with 14 bases between the two ends. Germline V gene sequence: CDR1 MGHRA, CDR2 YSYEKL. The chain's CDR3 is CASSVTGRGNEKLFF. CDR3 DNA sequence: TGCGCCAGCAGCGTGACAGGAAGAGGTAATGAAAAACTGTTTTTT.

The genes are TRBV19 and TRBJ1-5; 7 bases line up with TRBD1. The V and J ends lost 4 bases and 6 bases, in that order; junction bases with no gene match: 9. The CDR3 has 15 amino acids. The V gene's germline CDR1 is LNHDA and CDR2 SQIVND (reference sequence). The CDR3 loop reads CASSNNPGGFQPQHF. The CDR3, as DNA: TGTGCCAGTAGTAATAATCCAGGGGGTTTTCAGCCCCAGCATTTT.